The following is a T cell receptor (beta chain) sequence with its context. The antigen remains unidentified. Corrective surgery for congenital heart defects was being performed on the healthy Finnish infants who were the donors. Genomic DNA was extracted from every available blood leukocyte. The sample originates from a study of human thymus T cells. Findings and limits, study-wide: There appeared to be biased usage of V and J genes in thymic and blood repertoires.

This CDR3 contains 15 residues. Trimming took 1 base from V and 4 from J; bases not matched to a gene: 4. Per the germline V gene, CDR1 is GTSNPN and CDR2 is SVGIG (reference sequence). The protocol was immunoSEQ multiplex PCR, while the TCRdb copy is restricted to in-frame clones and leaves out a portion. The data show about 43,000 clones, with roughly 94% seen just once and about 0.17% held by the top ten. This chain connects TRBV30 to TRBJ1-4; 9 nucleotides agree with TRBD1. Sequenced material: blood. The TCR was taken from a girl in the first two years of life with a congenital heart defect but otherwise immunologically healthy. CDR3 loop: CAWSAGQGINEKLFF. CDR3 bases: TGTGCCTGGAGTGCGGGACAGGGCATTAATGAAAAACTGTTTTTT.